A selection of T cell receptor beta chains follows, all from one sample in a study of OX40 agonist ivuxolimab in advanced cancers. Libraries were prepared by immunoSEQ multiplex PCR; TCRdb keeps only in-frame clonotypes and omits some of them. The data contain 77,000 or so clones, about 84% of them singletons. The sequenced sample was CD4+ or CD8+ T cells sorted from blood, obtained in a trial of the OX40 agonist ivuxolimab. The receptors come from an adult with an advanced solid tumor such as melanoma, head and neck, liver or kidney cancer. CDR3s include the opening cysteine and the closing phenylalanine or tryptophan. Each record gives: D gene, clone size, J gene, V gene, CDR3 protein, CDR3 DNA. The D gene is left open where the match is weak. Clone size is not always given. Where it is, it says once, few, many or a class for expanded clones.

d_call: .
clone_size: .
j_call: TRBJ2-3
v_call: TRBV30
cdr3_aa: CAWEVGGGTDTQYF
cdr3_nt: TGTGCCTGGGAGGTTGGGGGTGGCACAGATACGCAGTATTTT

d_call: .
clone_size: .
j_call: TRBJ1-1
v_call: TRBV2
cdr3_aa: CASSEAPRPNTEAFF
cdr3_nt: TGTGCCAGCAGTGAAGCCCCCAGACCGAACACTGAAGCTTTCTTT

d_call: TRBD1
clone_size: .
j_call: TRBJ1-2
v_call: TRBV7-2
cdr3_aa: CASSPGQGQNYGYTF
cdr3_nt: TGTGCCAGCAGCCCCGGACAGGGACAGAACTATGGCTACACCTTC

d_call: TRBD1
clone_size: .
j_call: TRBJ1-2
v_call: TRBV14
cdr3_aa: CASSRTGIGYTF
cdr3_nt: TGTGCCAGCAGCCGGACAGGGATTGGCTACACCTTC

d_call: .
clone_size: .
j_call: TRBJ1-1
v_call: TRBV29-1
cdr3_aa: CSVRDMGSEAFF
cdr3_nt: TGCAGCGTGAGGGACATGGGGAGTGAAGCTTTCTTT

d_call: .
clone_size: few
j_call: TRBJ2-3
v_call: TRBV6-5
cdr3_aa: CASSYVPPGESGTQYF
cdr3_nt: TGTGCCAGCAGTTATGTCCCGCCAGGGGAGTCCGGTACGCAGTATTTT

d_call: TRBD1
clone_size: .
j_call: TRBJ1-5
v_call: TRBV7-9
cdr3_aa: CASSGGTASNQPQHF
cdr3_nt: TGTGCCAGCAGCGGCGGGACAGCAAGCAATCAGCCCCAGCATTTT

d_call: .
clone_size: .
j_call: TRBJ1-5
v_call: TRBV7-2
cdr3_aa: CASSQSGGNQPQHF
cdr3_nt: TGTGCCAGCAGCCAATCAGGCGGGAATCAGCCCCAGCATTTT

d_call: .
clone_size: .
j_call: TRBJ1-2
v_call: TRBV19
cdr3_aa: CASMPRGTEIYGYTF
cdr3_nt: TGTGCCAGTATGCCCCGGGGGACCGAGATCTATGGCTACACCTTC

d_call: .
clone_size: .
j_call: TRBJ1-1
v_call: TRBV2
cdr3_aa: CASSEQGNTEAFF
cdr3_nt: TGTGCCAGCAGTGAACAGGGGAACACTGAAGCTTTCTTT

d_call: .
clone_size: few
j_call: TRBJ2-2
v_call: TRBV6-1
cdr3_aa: CASSRQTAPGELFF
cdr3_nt: TGTGCCAGCTCGAGACAGACCGCACCCGGGGAGCTGTTTTTT

d_call: .
clone_size: .
j_call: TRBJ1-2
v_call: TRBV5-4
cdr3_aa: CASSFVDSPNYGYTF
cdr3_nt: TGTGCCAGCAGCTTCGTCGACAGCCCTAACTATGGCTACACCTTC

d_call: .
clone_size: once
j_call: TRBJ2-7
v_call: TRBV30
cdr3_aa: CAWSVWAGSSYEQYF
cdr3_nt: TGTGCCTGGAGTGTATGGGCCGGCAGCTCCTACGAGCAGTACTTC

d_call: TRBD1
clone_size: .
j_call: TRBJ1-6
v_call: TRBV30
cdr3_aa: CAWTPRPGQGNSPLHF
cdr3_nt: TGTGCCTGGACCCCCCGGCCGGGACAGGGTAATTCACCCCTCCACTTT

d_call: .
clone_size: .
j_call: TRBJ2-1
v_call: TRBV18
cdr3_aa: CASSPTRGGSYNEQFF
cdr3_nt: TGTGCCAGCTCACCTACACGAGGGGGCTCCTACAATGAGCAGTTCTTC

d_call: .
clone_size: .
j_call: TRBJ2-5
v_call: TRBV14
cdr3_aa: CASSQAVPLGSQETQYF
cdr3_nt: TGTGCCAGCAGCCAAGCCGTACCACTAGGGAGCCAAGAGACCCAGTACTTC

d_call: TRBD2
clone_size: once
j_call: TRBJ2-3
v_call: TRBV7-3
cdr3_aa: CASSERGVPSTDTQYF
cdr3_nt: TGTGCCAGCAGCGAGCGGGGGGTTCCTAGCACAGATACGCAGTATTTT

d_call: .
clone_size: .
j_call: TRBJ2-7
v_call: TRBV21-1
cdr3_aa: CASSKGPPLAGFSYEQYF
cdr3_nt: TGTGCCAGCAGCAAAGGCCCCCCACTAGCGGGGTTTTCCTACGAGCAGTACTTC

d_call: .
clone_size: .
j_call: TRBJ2-7
v_call: TRBV11-3
cdr3_aa: CASSAQNGEQYF
cdr3_nt: TGTGCCAGCAGCGCCCAGAATGGAGAGCAGTACTTC

d_call: .
clone_size: .
j_call: TRBJ2-5
v_call: TRBV7-2
cdr3_aa: CASSPNRETQYF
cdr3_nt: TGTGCCAGCAGCCCGAATAGAGAGACCCAGTACTTC

d_call: TRBD1
clone_size: .
j_call: TRBJ2-1
v_call: TRBV7-9
cdr3_aa: CASSPRTGGSYNEQFF
cdr3_nt: TGTGCCAGCAGCCCGAGGACAGGGGGCTCCTACAATGAGCAGTTCTTC

d_call: TRBD1
clone_size: .
j_call: TRBJ2-6
v_call: TRBV11-2
cdr3_aa: CASSLVGQGLSGANVLTF
cdr3_nt: TGTGCCAGCAGCTTAGTGGGACAGGGTCTCTCTGGGGCCAACGTCCTGACTTTC

d_call: .
clone_size: .
j_call: TRBJ1-3
v_call: TRBV9
cdr3_aa: CASSVVIGNTIYF
cdr3_nt: TGTGCCAGCAGCGTTGTGATTGGAAACACCATATATTTT

d_call: .
clone_size: .
j_call: TRBJ2-2
v_call: TRBV7-8
cdr3_aa: CASSLTGELFF
cdr3_nt: TGTGCCAGCAGCCTCACCGGGGAGCTGTTTTTT

d_call: TRBD2
clone_size: .
j_call: TRBJ2-3
v_call: TRBV5-1
cdr3_aa: CASSTRTSGGNPTRADTQYF
cdr3_nt: TGCGCCAGCAGCACCCGGACTAGCGGGGGAAACCCAACAAGGGCAGATACGCAGTATTTT

d_call: .
clone_size: once
j_call: TRBJ2-7
v_call: TRBV4-3
cdr3_aa: CASSRDTTQYF
cdr3_nt: TGCGCCAGCAGCCGAGACACAACGCAGTACTTC

d_call: TRBD1
clone_size: .
j_call: TRBJ2-3
v_call: TRBV6-5
cdr3_aa: CASSPGQVFTDTQYF
cdr3_nt: TGTGCCAGCAGCCCGGGACAGGTTTTCACAGATACGCAGTATTTT

d_call: TRBD2
clone_size: .
j_call: TRBJ2-3
v_call: TRBV28
cdr3_aa: CASSFGAGGRTDTQYF
cdr3_nt: TGTGCCAGCAGTTTTGGAGCGGGGGGTCGCACAGATACGCAGTATTTT

d_call: TRBD1
clone_size: .
j_call: TRBJ2-2
v_call: TRBV9
cdr3_aa: CASSVLGQGATGELFF
cdr3_nt: TGTGCCAGCAGCGTACTGGGACAGGGGGCCACCGGGGAGCTGTTTTTT

d_call: .
clone_size: few
j_call: TRBJ2-5
v_call: TRBV11-2
cdr3_aa: CASSPDIGRPQYF
cdr3_nt: TGTGCCAGCAGCCCCGATATCGGTCGGCCCCAGTACTTC

d_call: .
clone_size: .
j_call: TRBJ2-3
v_call: TRBV11-3
cdr3_aa: CASSLRLGKGPDTQYF
cdr3_nt: TGTGCCAGCAGCCTAAGGCTGGGGAAAGGCCCAGATACGCAGTATTTT

d_call: .
clone_size: .
j_call: TRBJ2-1
v_call: TRBV7-3
cdr3_aa: CASSPGFAYNEQFF
cdr3_nt: TGTGCCAGCAGCCCCGGGTTCGCCTACAATGAGCAGTTCTTC

d_call: TRBD2
clone_size: .
j_call: TRBJ2-2
v_call: TRBV30
cdr3_aa: CARSGENTGELFF
cdr3_nt: TGTGCCCGCAGCGGGGAGAACACCGGGGAGCTGTTTTTT

d_call: TRBD1
clone_size: .
j_call: TRBJ1-1
v_call: TRBV19
cdr3_aa: CASSQGANTEAFF
cdr3_nt: TGTGCCAGTAGCCAGGGGGCGAACACTGAAGCTTTCTTT

d_call: .
clone_size: .
j_call: TRBJ1-1
v_call: TRBV18
cdr3_aa: CASSPREVGNTEAFF
cdr3_nt: TGTGCCAGCTCACCACGGGAAGTCGGGAACACTGAAGCTTTCTTT

d_call: TRBD2
clone_size: few
j_call: TRBJ2-5
v_call: TRBV9
cdr3_aa: CASSPGPSSGALETQYF
cdr3_nt: TGTGCCAGCAGCCCGGGCCCCTCTAGCGGCGCGTTGGAGACCCAGTACTTC

d_call: .
clone_size: .
j_call: TRBJ2-7
v_call: TRBV6-5
cdr3_aa: CASSYSGHEQYF
cdr3_nt: TGTGCCAGCAGTTATTCGGGACACGAGCAGTACTTC

d_call: .
clone_size: .
j_call: TRBJ1-1
v_call: TRBV10-3
cdr3_aa: CAISESSQQNTEAFF
cdr3_nt: TGTGCCATCAGCGAATCTTCACAGCAGAACACTGAAGCTTTCTTT

d_call: .
clone_size: .
j_call: TRBJ1-1
v_call: TRBV5-1
cdr3_aa: CASTLGQTLGTEAFF
cdr3_nt: TGCGCCAGCACCTTGGGGCAGACGCTGGGCACTGAAGCTTTCTTT

d_call: .
clone_size: .
j_call: TRBJ2-3
v_call: TRBV5-3
cdr3_aa: CARKVAGDTQYF
cdr3_nt: TGTGCCAGAAAGGTGGCGGGAGATACGCAGTATTTT

d_call: TRBD2
clone_size: .
j_call: TRBJ2-4
v_call: TRBV28
cdr3_aa: CASKASGREGNIQYF
cdr3_nt: TGTGCCAGCAAGGCTAGCGGGAGGGAGGGGAACATTCAGTACTTC

d_call: TRBD1
clone_size: .
j_call: TRBJ2-3
v_call: TRBV20-1
cdr3_aa: CSGRQGNTQYF
cdr3_nt: TGCAGTGGGAGACAGGGAAATACGCAGTATTTT

d_call: TRBD1
clone_size: .
j_call: TRBJ1-4
v_call: TRBV5-4
cdr3_aa: CASSFEQGPRGKLFF
cdr3_nt: TGTGCCAGCAGCTTTGAACAGGGGCCCCGGGGAAAACTGTTTTTT

d_call: TRBD1
clone_size: .
j_call: TRBJ1-1
v_call: TRBV20-1
cdr3_aa: CSAGTGVEAFF
cdr3_nt: TGCAGTGCGGGGACAGGGGTAGAAGCTTTCTTT

d_call: .
clone_size: few
j_call: TRBJ2-7
v_call: TRBV28
cdr3_aa: CATVADSSYEQYF
cdr3_nt: TGTGCCACTGTAGCGGACAGCTCCTACGAGCAGTACTTC

d_call: .
clone_size: .
j_call: TRBJ1-1
v_call: TRBV5-1
cdr3_aa: CASRDAIRAEAFF
cdr3_nt: TGCGCCAGCAGGGATGCGATAAGGGCTGAAGCTTTCTTT

d_call: TRBD2
clone_size: .
j_call: TRBJ2-1
v_call: TRBV28
cdr3_aa: CASSLHVASGRAPYNEQFF
cdr3_nt: TGTGCCAGCAGTTTGCATGTAGCAAGCGGGAGGGCCCCCTACAATGAGCAGTTCTTC

d_call: .
clone_size: .
j_call: TRBJ1-5
v_call: TRBV28
cdr3_aa: CASSPGGFKSNQPQHF
cdr3_nt: TGTGCCAGCAGTCCCGGGGGGTTTAAGAGCAATCAGCCCCAGCATTTT

d_call: TRBD1
clone_size: .
j_call: TRBJ2-2
v_call: TRBV7-3
cdr3_aa: CASSRLGSGTGIKNANTGELFF
cdr3_nt: TGTGCCAGCAGCCGCTTGGGTTCGGGGACAGGAATAAAAAACGCGAACACCGGGGAGCTGTTTTTT

d_call: .
clone_size: .
j_call: TRBJ2-2
v_call: TRBV7-3
cdr3_aa: CASSPGAGELFF
cdr3_nt: TGTGCCAGCAGCCCTGGGGCCGGGGAGCTGTTTTTT

d_call: .
clone_size: .
j_call: TRBJ1-3
v_call: TRBV28
cdr3_aa: CASRVSGNTIYF
cdr3_nt: TGTGCCAGCAGGGTATCCGGAAACACCATATATTTT

d_call: TRBD1
clone_size: .
j_call: TRBJ1-2
v_call: TRBV19
cdr3_aa: CASTEGGTGVYGYTF
cdr3_nt: TGTGCCAGTACCGAGGGCGGGACAGGGGTCTATGGCTACACCTTC

d_call: TRBD1
clone_size: .
j_call: TRBJ1-2
v_call: TRBV2
cdr3_aa: CASNKDRDGGYTF
cdr3_nt: TGTGCCAGCAACAAAGACAGGGACGGAGGCTACACCTTC